Listed below are T cell receptor beta chains from one sample, sequenced in a study of blood T cell repertoires in COVID-19. Sequenced by immunoSEQ multiplex PCR; TCRdb stores in-frame clones only, minus some. The sample holds about 80,000 clones, approximately 90% seen once. Sequenced material: peripheral blood. The receptors here all came from a woman older than 75 with acute or convalescent COVID-19. The CDR3 runs from the conserved cysteine through the conserved F or W. Fields, in order: J gene, V gene, clone size, D gene, CDR3 protein, CDR3 DNA. D genes are given only for firm matches. Clone sizes are given selectively: once, few, many, or a class where the clone is expanded.

j_gene: TRBJ2-7
v_gene: TRBV5-1
abundance: -
d_gene: TRBD2
CDR3aa: CASSVGLAGAEFSYEQYF
CDR3nt: TGCGCCAGCAGCGTCGGACTAGCGGGGGCCGAGTTCTCCTACGAGCAGTACTTC

j_gene: TRBJ2-7
v_gene: TRBV29-1
abundance: -
d_gene: TRBD2
CDR3aa: CSVERTSGSDEQYF
CDR3nt: TGCAGCGTTGAAAGGACTAGCGGGAGTGACGAGCAGTACTTC

j_gene: TRBJ1-1
v_gene: TRBV10-2
abundance: -
d_gene: -
CDR3aa: CASSEPPTNTEAFF
CDR3nt: TGCGCCAGCAGTGAACCTCCTACGAACACTGAAGCTTTCTTT

j_gene: TRBJ2-3
v_gene: TRBV7-2
abundance: -
d_gene: TRBD2
CDR3aa: CASSSRLAGADTQYF
CDR3nt: TGTGCCAGCAGCTCCCGGCTAGCGGGGGCGGATACGCAGTATTTT

j_gene: TRBJ2-7
v_gene: TRBV30
abundance: -
d_gene: -
CDR3aa: CAWTSGAYEQYF
CDR3nt: TGTGCCTGGACCAGCGGCGCCTACGAGCAGTACTTC

j_gene: TRBJ2-1
v_gene: TRBV19
abundance: -
d_gene: -
CDR3aa: CASGGIYNEQFF
CDR3nt: TGTGCTTCAGGGGGGATCTACAATGAGCAGTTCTTC

j_gene: TRBJ2-3
v_gene: TRBV9
abundance: once
d_gene: -
CDR3aa: CASSVSGGPDTQYF
CDR3nt: TGTGCCAGCAGCGTTAGCGGTGGCCCAGATACGCAGTATTTT

j_gene: TRBJ1-2
v_gene: TRBV3-1/TRBV3-2
abundance: -
d_gene: TRBD1
CDR3aa: CASSHPQGRGYTF
CDR3nt: TGTGCCAGCAGCCACCCACAGGGGAGAGGCTACACCTTC

j_gene: TRBJ2-7
v_gene: TRBV7-2
abundance: -
d_gene: -
CDR3aa: CASSLDGTRGASYEQYF
CDR3nt: TGTGCCAGCAGCTTAGACGGTACGCGCGGGGCCAGCTACGAGCAGTACTTC

j_gene: TRBJ2-7
v_gene: TRBV2
abundance: -
d_gene: TRBD1
CDR3aa: CASRPGQPSEQYF
CDR3nt: TGTGCCAGCAGACCGGGACAGCCTTCCGAGCAGTACTTC

j_gene: TRBJ2-7
v_gene: TRBV11-2
abundance: -
d_gene: -
CDR3aa: CASTPIRQRSSYEQYF
CDR3nt: TGTGCCAGCACCCCAATCCGGCAGCGCAGCTCCTACGAGCAGTACTTC

j_gene: TRBJ1-1
v_gene: TRBV5-1
abundance: -
d_gene: -
CDR3aa: CASSPTTDTEAFF
CDR3nt: TGCGCCAGCAGCCCGACAACCGACACTGAAGCTTTCTTT

j_gene: TRBJ1-5
v_gene: TRBV30
abundance: -
d_gene: TRBD1
CDR3aa: CAWRDRAWNQPQHF
CDR3nt: TGTGCCTGGAGGGACAGGGCTTGGAATCAGCCCCAGCATTTT

j_gene: TRBJ1-2
v_gene: TRBV25-1
abundance: -
d_gene: TRBD1
CDR3aa: CASSGGGPKNYGYTF
CDR3nt: TGTGCCAGCAGTGGAGGGGGCCCCAAAAACTATGGCTACACCTTC

j_gene: TRBJ2-5
v_gene: TRBV4-1
abundance: -
d_gene: -
CDR3aa: CASSQEALKVRETQYF
CDR3nt: TGCGCCAGCAGCCAAGAGGCCTTAAAAGTCCGAGAGACCCAGTACTTC

j_gene: TRBJ2-7
v_gene: TRBV6-1
abundance: -
d_gene: -
CDR3aa: CASSDVRGVPDEQYF
CDR3nt: TGTGCCAGCAGTGACGTTCGTGGAGTGCCCGACGAGCAGTACTTC

j_gene: TRBJ2-7
v_gene: TRBV14
abundance: -
d_gene: TRBD2
CDR3aa: CASSQDRAGTSGRAEQYF
CDR3nt: TGTGCCAGCAGCCAAGATCGTGCCGGGACTAGCGGGAGGGCCGAGCAGTACTTC

j_gene: TRBJ2-1
v_gene: TRBV7-2
abundance: -
d_gene: -
CDR3aa: CASSLVGGEQFF
CDR3nt: TGTGCCAGCAGCTTAGTGGGGGGTGAGCAGTTCTTC

j_gene: TRBJ1-2
v_gene: TRBV30
abundance: -
d_gene: -
CDR3aa: CAWSVSGNAYGYTF
CDR3nt: TGTGCCTGGAGTGTTAGCGGAAACGCCTATGGCTACACCTTC

j_gene: TRBJ2-2
v_gene: TRBV19
abundance: once
d_gene: TRBD1
CDR3aa: CASDPGTGITGELFF
CDR3nt: TGTGCCAGTGATCCCGGGACAGGGATCACCGGGGAGCTGTTTTTT

j_gene: TRBJ1-1
v_gene: TRBV2
abundance: -
d_gene: -
CDR3aa: CASSLNRVWAEAFF
CDR3nt: TGTGCCAGCAGTCTAAACAGGGTATGGGCTGAAGCTTTCTTT

j_gene: TRBJ2-3
v_gene: TRBV5-1
abundance: -
d_gene: TRBD2
CDR3aa: CASSAGLAGVDTQYF
CDR3nt: TGCGCCAGCAGCGCGGGACTAGCGGGGGTAGATACGCAGTATTTT

j_gene: TRBJ1-2
v_gene: TRBV3-1/TRBV3-2
abundance: -
d_gene: -
CDR3aa: CASSPAGLNYGYTF
CDR3nt: TGTGCCAGCAGCCCGGCGGGACTTAACTATGGCTACACCTTC

j_gene: TRBJ1-1
v_gene: TRBV11-3
abundance: -
d_gene: -
CDR3aa: CASSGGTEAFF
CDR3nt: TGTGCCAGCAGCGGGGGGACTGAAGCTTTCTTT

j_gene: TRBJ1-5
v_gene: TRBV15
abundance: -
d_gene: TRBD1
CDR3aa: CATSPSGQGHSNQPQHF
CDR3nt: TGTGCCACCAGCCCATCCGGACAGGGCCATAGCAATCAGCCCCAGCATTTT

j_gene: TRBJ2-6
v_gene: TRBV11-2
abundance: -
d_gene: -
CDR3aa: CASSRTAASGANVLTF
CDR3nt: TGTGCCAGCAGCCGCACGGCGGCCTCTGGGGCCAACGTCCTGACTTTC

j_gene: TRBJ1-1
v_gene: TRBV6-2/TRBV6-3
abundance: -
d_gene: -
CDR3aa: CASSYSRGGEAFF
CDR3nt: TGTGCCAGCAGTTACTCGAGAGGGGGTGAAGCTTTCTTT

j_gene: TRBJ1-6
v_gene: TRBV5-5
abundance: -
d_gene: TRBD1
CDR3aa: CASLGQINNSPLHF
CDR3nt: TGTGCCAGCTTGGGACAGATCAATAATTCACCCCTCCACTTT

j_gene: TRBJ2-1
v_gene: TRBV5-1
abundance: once
d_gene: TRBD2
CDR3aa: CASSPIGLAGGNNEQFF
CDR3nt: TGCGCCAGCAGCCCTATCGGACTAGCGGGAGGGAACAATGAGCAGTTCTTC

j_gene: TRBJ2-3
v_gene: TRBV6-5
abundance: -
d_gene: TRBD2
CDR3aa: CASAGGRTDTQYF
CDR3nt: TGTGCCAGTGCGGGGGGGCGCACAGATACGCAGTATTTT

j_gene: TRBJ2-2
v_gene: TRBV3-1/TRBV3-2
abundance: few
d_gene: TRBD2
CDR3aa: CASSQGGSGRLRWSTGELFF
CDR3nt: TGTGCCAGCAGCCAAGGGGGTAGCGGGAGATTGAGGTGGAGCACCGGGGAGCTGTTTTTT

j_gene: TRBJ1-1
v_gene: TRBV12-3/TRBV12-4
abundance: -
d_gene: TRBD1
CDR3aa: CASSQGAEAFF
CDR3nt: TGTGCCAGCAGCCAGGGGGCCGAAGCTTTCTTT

j_gene: TRBJ1-2
v_gene: TRBV4-2
abundance: once
d_gene: TRBD1
CDR3aa: CASSQLTGTGGNYGYTF
CDR3nt: TGTGCCAGCAGCCAACTCACCGGGACAGGAGGAAACTATGGCTACACCTTC